The next 8 T cell receptor beta chains were all read from a single sample in a study of T cells in Graves' hyperthyroidism and ophthalmopathy. The investigators amplified TCR beta CDR3 regions from RNA transcripts. HTBI primers were the set used in a first-round RT-PCR of the TCR CDR3. TCRdb recomputed calls from the multiplex PCR reads with MiXCR, one row per CDR3 protein. The repertoire holds around 300,000 distinct CDR3 sequences, with around 13% as singletons. Sequencing was carried out using blood. These receptors all stem from a woman in her twenties or thirties with Graves' hyperthyroidism.

This clonotype was observed at least ten times. The junction does not match germline at one end; this may be a read error. The rearrangement links TRBV12-3 or TRBV12-4 to TRBJ1-1; D gene uncertain. The CDR3 has 13 amino acids. CDR3 sequence (DNA): TGTGCCAGCAGGCCCGAACTGAACGCTGAAGCTTTCTTT. Its protein is CASRPELNAEAFF.

Of note for this clonotype: Since a much larger clone is just one base distant, this may be a read error. The V gene is TRBV28, the J gene TRBJ2-4, with no clear D. Germline values: CDR1 MDHEN, CDR2 SYDVKM. The CDR3 spans 16 residues. V dropped 6 bases and J dropped 5 bases, with 20 bases sitting between them. CDR3 sequence: CASSRPGGTAENIQYF. The DNA of the CDR3 is TGTGCCAGCAGCCGTCCGGGTGGTACGGCCGAAAACATTCAGTACTTC. Drawing the rest from reference TRBV28 and TRBJ2-4, the complete variable domain is DVKVTQSSRYLVKRTGEKVFLECVQDMDHENMFWYRQDPGLGLRLIYFSYDVKMKEKGDIPEGYSVSREKKERFSLILESASTNQTSMYLCASSRPGGTAENIQYFGAGTRLSVL.

This clonotype was picked up many times. The chain is built from TRBV11-2 and TRBJ2-5; a weak D match, TRBD1 (6 bases). The CDR3 is made up of 14 amino acids. Germline-derived CDR1 and CDR2 are SGHAT and FQNNGV. V was pared by 1 base and J by 3 bases, with 9 bases between. The CDR3 sequence is CASSLASGEETQYF. CDR3 bases: TGTGCCAGCAGCTTAGCCTCAGGGGAAGAGACCCAGTACTTC.

This clonotype was seen repeatedly, ten times or more. This chain uses TRBV27 with TRBJ1-2; D is possibly TRBD1 (5 bases). Trimming left V 3 bases short and J 7 bases short, with 21 bases between. The CDR3 covers 16 residues. CDR1 is MNHEY and CDR2 is SMNVEV in the germline V gene (reference sequence). The CDR3 sequence: CASSFVGGRGGFGYTF. The CDR3 DNA reads as TGTGCCAGCAGTTTTGTAGGTGGACGGGGGGGATTTGGCTACACCTTC.

This clonotype came up a few times. The junction does not match germline at one end; this may be a read error. This chain joins TRBV7-7 and TRBJ2-5; D gene uncertain. The length of the CDR3 is 13 residues. CDR1 and CDR2 from the germline V gene are SSHAT and FNYEAQ (reference sequence). The CDR3 region is CASSLNQGETQYF. Here the CDR3 DNA reads TGTGCTAGCAGCTTGAACCAAGGAGAGACCCAGTACTTC.

This rearrangement joins TRBV20-1 to TRBJ2-3, with a tentative D call TRBD2 (5 bases). The CDR3 has 17 residues. V was cut by 3 bases and J by 4 bases, with 23 bases left in between. CDR1 and CDR2 from the germline V gene are DFQATT and SNEGSKA (reference sequence). CDR3 region: CSASDPVSGLSSDTQYF. The CDR3 coding sequence is TGCAGTGCTAGCGATCCAGTGAGCGGTTTATCTTCAGATACGCAGTATTTT.

This clonotype was observed a handful of times. The chain combines TRBV20-1 with TRBJ1-5, with 7 bases identical to TRBD1. The J segment lost 5 bases and the V segment lost 4 bases, leaving 8 bases of the junction unmatched. This CDR3 region has 14 residues. Germline lookup yields CDR1 DFQATT and CDR2 SNEGSKA (reference sequence). CDR3 sequence: CSANRQGPDQPQHF. The CDR3 DNA is TGCAGTGCTAACCGACAGGGTCCGGATCAGCCCCAGCATTTT.

This clonotype was observed many times. DNA of the CDR3: TGTGCCAGTAGTGGGCGACTAGCGGAGGGTAGGTATGAGCAGTTCTTC. This gives the protein CASSGRLAEGRYEQFF. This chain uses TRBV19 with TRBJ2-1, with TRBD2 matching over 9 bases. CDR1 is LNHDA and CDR2 is SQIVND in the germline V gene (reference sequence). V gave up 5 bases and J gave up 8 bases; unmatched junction bases: 13. The CDR3 consists of 16 residues.